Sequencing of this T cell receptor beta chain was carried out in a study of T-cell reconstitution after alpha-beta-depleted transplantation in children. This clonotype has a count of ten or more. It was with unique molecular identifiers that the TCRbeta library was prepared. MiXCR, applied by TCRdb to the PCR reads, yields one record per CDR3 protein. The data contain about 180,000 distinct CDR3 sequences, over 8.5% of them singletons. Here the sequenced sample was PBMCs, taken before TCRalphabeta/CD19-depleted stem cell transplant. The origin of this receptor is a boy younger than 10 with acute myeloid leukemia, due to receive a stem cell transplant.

The CDR3 protein is CASSPGDYDVADTQYF. In DNA form, the CDR3 reads TGTGCCAGCAGCCCAGGGGACTACGATGTCGCAGATACGCAGTATTTT. The genes are TRBV9 and TRBJ2-3; perhaps TRBD2 as D (7 bases). The CDR3 length is 16 residues. The V end was cut by 4 bases, the J end by 4 bases, with 19 bases between. Germline CDR1 and CDR2: SGDLS and YYNGEE.